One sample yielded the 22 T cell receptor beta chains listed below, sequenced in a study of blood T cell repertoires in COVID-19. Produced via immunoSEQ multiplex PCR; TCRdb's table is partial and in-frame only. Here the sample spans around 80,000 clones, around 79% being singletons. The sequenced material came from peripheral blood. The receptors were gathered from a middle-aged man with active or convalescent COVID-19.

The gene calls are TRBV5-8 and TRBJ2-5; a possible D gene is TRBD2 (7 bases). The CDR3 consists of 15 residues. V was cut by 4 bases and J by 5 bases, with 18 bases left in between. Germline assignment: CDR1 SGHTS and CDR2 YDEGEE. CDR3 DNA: TGTGCCAGCAGCCCCGTAGGGGGGGCCGTGGAGACCCAGTACTTC. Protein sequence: CASSPVGGAVETQYF.

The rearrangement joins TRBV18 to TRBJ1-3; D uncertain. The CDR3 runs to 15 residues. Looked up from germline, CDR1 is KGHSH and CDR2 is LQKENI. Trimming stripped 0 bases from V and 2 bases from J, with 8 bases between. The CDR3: CASSPPSGAGNTIYF. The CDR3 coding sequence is TGTGCCAGCTCACCACCATCCGGGGCTGGAAACACCATATATTTT.

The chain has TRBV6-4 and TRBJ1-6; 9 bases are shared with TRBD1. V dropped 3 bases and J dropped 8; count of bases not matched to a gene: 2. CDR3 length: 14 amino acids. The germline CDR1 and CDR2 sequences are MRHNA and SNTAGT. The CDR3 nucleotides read TGTGCCAGCAGTGAGGGACAGGGACATTCACCCCTCCACTTT. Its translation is CASSEGQGHSPLHF.

The CDR3, as DNA: TGTGCCACCCCGGGGACACCCCTGGAGCAGTACTTC. As protein: CATPGTPLEQYF. V gene TRBV6-5 combines with J gene TRBJ2-7; possible D gene TRBD1, 6 bases. Deletions cut 10 bases from V and 7 bases from J, with 17 bases between. The CDR3 length is 12 residues. Looked up from germline, CDR1 is MNHEY and CDR2 is SVGAGI.

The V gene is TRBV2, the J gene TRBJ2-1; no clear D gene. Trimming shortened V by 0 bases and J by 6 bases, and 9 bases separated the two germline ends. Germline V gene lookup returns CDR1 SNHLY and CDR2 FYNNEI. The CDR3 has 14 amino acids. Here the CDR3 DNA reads TGTGCCAGCAGTGAAGCGACACTGAGCAATGAGCAGTTCTTC. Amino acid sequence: CASSEATLSNEQFF.

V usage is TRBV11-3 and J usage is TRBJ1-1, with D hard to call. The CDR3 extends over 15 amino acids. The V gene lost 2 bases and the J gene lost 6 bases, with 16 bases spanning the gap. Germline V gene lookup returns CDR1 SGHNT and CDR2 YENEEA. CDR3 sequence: CASSLTGRRGAEAFF. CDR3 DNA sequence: TGTGCCAGCAGCTTAACCGGGCGCCGCGGGGCTGAAGCTTTCTTT.

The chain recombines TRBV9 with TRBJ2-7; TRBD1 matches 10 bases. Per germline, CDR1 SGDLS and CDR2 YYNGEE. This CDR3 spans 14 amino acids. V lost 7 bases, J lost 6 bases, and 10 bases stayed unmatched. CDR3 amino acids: CASSLGGTGVEQYF. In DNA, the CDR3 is TGTGCCAGCTCCCTAGGTGGGACAGGGGTCGAGCAGTACTTC.

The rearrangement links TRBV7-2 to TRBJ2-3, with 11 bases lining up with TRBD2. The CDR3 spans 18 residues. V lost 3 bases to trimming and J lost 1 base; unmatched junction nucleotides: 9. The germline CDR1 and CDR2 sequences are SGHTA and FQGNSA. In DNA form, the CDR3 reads TGTGCCAGCAGCTTCACTAGCGGGGGATTTGGCCGCACAGATACGCAGTATTTT. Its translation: CASSFTSGGFGRTDTQYF.

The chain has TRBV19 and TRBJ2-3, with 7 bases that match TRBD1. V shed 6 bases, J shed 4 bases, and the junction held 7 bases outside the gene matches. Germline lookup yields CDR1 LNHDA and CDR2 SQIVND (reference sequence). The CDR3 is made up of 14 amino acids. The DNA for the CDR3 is TGTGCCAGTAGGCAGACAGGGTTGGCAGATACGCAGTATTTT. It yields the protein CASRQTGLADTQYF.

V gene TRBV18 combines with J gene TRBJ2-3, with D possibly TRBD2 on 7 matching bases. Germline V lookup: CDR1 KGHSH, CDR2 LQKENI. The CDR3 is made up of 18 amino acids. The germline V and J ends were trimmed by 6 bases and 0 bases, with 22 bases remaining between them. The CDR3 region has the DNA TGTGCCAGCTCTAGGGGGACTACCCAGGGATCTAGCACAGATACGCAGTATTTT. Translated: CASSRGTTQGSSTDTQYF. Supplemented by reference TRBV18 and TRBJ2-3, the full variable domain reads NAGVMQNPRHLVRRRGQEARLRCSPMKGHSHVYWYRQLPEEGLKFMVYLQKENIIDESGMPKERFSAEFPKEGPSILRIQQVVRGDSAAYFCASSRGTTQGSSTDTQYFGPGTRLTVL.

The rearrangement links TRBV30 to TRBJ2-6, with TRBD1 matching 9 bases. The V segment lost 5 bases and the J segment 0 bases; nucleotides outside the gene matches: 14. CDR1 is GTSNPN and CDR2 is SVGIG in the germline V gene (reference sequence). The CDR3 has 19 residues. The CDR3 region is CAWGEWTGDFLSGANVLTF. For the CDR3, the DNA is TGTGCCTGGGGGGAATGGACAGGGGATTTTCTCTCTGGGGCCAACGTCCTGACTTTC.

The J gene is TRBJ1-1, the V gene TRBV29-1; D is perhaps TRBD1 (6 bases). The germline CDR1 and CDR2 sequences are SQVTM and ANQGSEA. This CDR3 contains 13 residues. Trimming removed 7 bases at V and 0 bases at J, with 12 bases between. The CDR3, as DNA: TGCAGCGGTGGACAGAAACTGAACACTGAAGCTTTCTTT. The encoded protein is CSGGQKLNTEAFF.

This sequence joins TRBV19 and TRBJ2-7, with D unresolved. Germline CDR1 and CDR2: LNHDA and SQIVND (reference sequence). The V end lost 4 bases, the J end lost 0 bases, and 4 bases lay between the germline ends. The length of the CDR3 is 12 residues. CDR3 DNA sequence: TGTGCCAGTAGTACTAGCTCCTACGAGCAGTACTTC. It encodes CASSTSSYEQYF.

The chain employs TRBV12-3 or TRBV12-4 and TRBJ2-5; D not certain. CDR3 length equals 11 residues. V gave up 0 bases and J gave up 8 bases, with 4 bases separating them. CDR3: CASSLASTQYF. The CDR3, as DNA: TGTGCCAGCAGTTTAGCAAGCACCCAGTACTTC.

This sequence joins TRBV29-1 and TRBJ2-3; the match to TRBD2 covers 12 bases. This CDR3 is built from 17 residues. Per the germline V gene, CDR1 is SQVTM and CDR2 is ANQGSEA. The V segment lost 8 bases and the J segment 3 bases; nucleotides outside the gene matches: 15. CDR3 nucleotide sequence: TGCAGCTCCCCAGCTAGCGGGGGGGGGCTCTTGACAGATACGCAGTATTTT. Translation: CSSPASGGGLLTDTQYF.

The CDR3 region has the DNA TGTGCCAGCAGCCCTCGGTTGGGGGGAGGCTACACCTTC. Residues: CASSPRLGGGYTF. This chain uses TRBV16 with TRBJ1-2, with a possible D match to TRBD1 (5 bases). The CDR3 sequence is 13 residues long. Trimming took off 4 bases at V and 8 bases at J, with 14 bases between the two ends. Germline CDR1 KGHSY, CDR2 FQNENV.

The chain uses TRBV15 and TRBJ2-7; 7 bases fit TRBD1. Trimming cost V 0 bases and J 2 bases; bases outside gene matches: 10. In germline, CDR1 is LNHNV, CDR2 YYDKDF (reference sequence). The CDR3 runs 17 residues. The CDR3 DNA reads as TGTGCCACCAGCAGAGATAGAGGGGGCCGGTCAGCCTACGAGCAGTACTTC. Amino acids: CATSRDRGGRSAYEQYF.

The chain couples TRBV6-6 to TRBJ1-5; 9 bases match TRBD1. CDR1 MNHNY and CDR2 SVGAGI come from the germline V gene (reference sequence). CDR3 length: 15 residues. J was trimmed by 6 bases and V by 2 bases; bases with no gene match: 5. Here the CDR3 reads CASSYGTGSGQPQHF. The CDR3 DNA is TGTGCCAGCAGTTACGGGACAGGGTCAGGTCAGCCCCAGCATTTT.

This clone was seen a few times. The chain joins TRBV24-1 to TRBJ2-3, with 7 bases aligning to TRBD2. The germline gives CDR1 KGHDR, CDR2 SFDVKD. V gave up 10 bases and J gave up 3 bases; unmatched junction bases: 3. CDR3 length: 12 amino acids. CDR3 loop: CATGGETDTQYF. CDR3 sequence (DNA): TGTGCCACTGGGGGGGAGACAGATACGCAGTATTTT.

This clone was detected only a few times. CDR3 nucleotide sequence: TGTGCCAGCACCGAGAGTTCGGAAGCTTTCTTT. Amino acid sequence: CASTESSEAFF. The chain combines TRBV5-8 with TRBJ1-1; no firm D call. From germline, CDR1 is SGHTS and CDR2 YDEGEE. The CDR3 has 11 amino acids. V lost 6 bases and J lost 8, with 11 bases in between.

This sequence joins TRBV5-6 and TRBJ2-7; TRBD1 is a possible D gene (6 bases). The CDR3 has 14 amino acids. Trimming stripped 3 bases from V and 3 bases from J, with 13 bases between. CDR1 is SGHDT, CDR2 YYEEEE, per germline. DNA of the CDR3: TGTGCCAGCAGCTACGGGACATCGATCTACGAGCAGTACTTC. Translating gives CASSYGTSIYEQYF.

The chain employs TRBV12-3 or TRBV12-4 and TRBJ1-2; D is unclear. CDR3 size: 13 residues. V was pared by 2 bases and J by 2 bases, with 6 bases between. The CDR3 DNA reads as TGTGCCAGCAGTTTACGGGAAAACTATGGCTACACCTTC. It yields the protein CASSLRENYGYTF.